The TCR beta chain described here comes from a study of blood T cell repertoires in COVID-19. In the study's own analysis: Amplification with reference gene primers provided the estimates of nucleated cell counts. Using immunoSEQ multiplex PCR, the repertoire was profiled, and TCRdb retains in-frame clones only, with some absent. That table furnishes V, J and clone size, whereas the DNA furnished D and trimming. Among around 430,000 clones, 70% to 90% were seen once, and the ten largest hold 10% to 15%. V dropped 3 bases and J dropped 1 base, with 8 bases sitting between them. The CDR3 spans 14 residues. The germline V gene encodes CDR1 SEHNR and CDR2 FQNEAQ (reference sequence).

This chain joins TRBV7-9 and TRBJ2-3; tentative D call: TRBD2 (6 bases). This TCR was recovered from a woman aged 50 to 60 with COVID-19, enrolled during active disease. Specimen: peripheral blood. This CDR3 reads CASSLGLGTDTQYF. Here the CDR3 DNA reads TGTGCCAGCAGCTTGGGACTTGGCACAGATACGCAGTATTTT.